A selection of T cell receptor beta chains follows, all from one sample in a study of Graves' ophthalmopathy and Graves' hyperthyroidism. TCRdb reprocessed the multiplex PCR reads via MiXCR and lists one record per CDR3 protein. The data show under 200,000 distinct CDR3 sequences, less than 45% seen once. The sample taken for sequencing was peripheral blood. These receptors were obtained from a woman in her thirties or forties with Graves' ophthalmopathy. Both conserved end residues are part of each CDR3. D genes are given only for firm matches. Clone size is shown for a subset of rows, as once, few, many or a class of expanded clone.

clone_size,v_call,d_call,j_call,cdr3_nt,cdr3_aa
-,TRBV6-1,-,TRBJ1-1,TGTGCCAGCAGTGAAGATATGAGGAACACTGAAGCTTTCTTT,CASSEDMRNTEAFF
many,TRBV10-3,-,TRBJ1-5,TGTGCCATCAGTGACCAAGGTCAGCCCCAGCATTTT,CAISDQGQPQHF
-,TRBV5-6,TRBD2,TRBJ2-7,TGTGCCAGCAGCTTGGTTCAGCGGGACTCTACGCATTGGGACTTC,CASSLVQRDSTHWDF
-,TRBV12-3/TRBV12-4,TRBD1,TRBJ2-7,TGTGCCAGCAGTACTAGGGACAGGGGGGCTCCGGGGCAGTACTTC,CASSTRDRGAPGQYF
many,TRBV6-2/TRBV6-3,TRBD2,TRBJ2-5,TGTGCCAGCAGTCCGCGGCGGCTAGCGGGGTTCCAAGAGACCCAGTACTTC,CASSPRRLAGFQETQYF
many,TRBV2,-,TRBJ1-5,TGTGCCAGCCGCTGGACGGATAGCAATCAGCCCCTGCATTTT,CASRWTDSNQPLHF
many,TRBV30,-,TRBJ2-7,TGTGCCTGGAGTGCTTTTCGACGGGGGCGCGAGCAGTACTTC,CAWSAFRRGREQYF
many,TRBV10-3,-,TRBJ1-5,TGTGCCATCAGTGTCTCAGGGAGCAATCAGCCCCAGCATTTT,CAISVSGSNQPQHF
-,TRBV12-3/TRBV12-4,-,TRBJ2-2,TGTGCCAGCACGTTCGTATCCGGGGAGCTGTTTTTT,CASTFVSGELFF
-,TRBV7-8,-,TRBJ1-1,TGTGCCAGCAGCTCAGCCTCCAAGGAAGCTTTCTTT,CASSSASKEAFF
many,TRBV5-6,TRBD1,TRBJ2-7,TGTGCCAGCAGCCAAATGACAGGGTCAGCCTACGAGCAGTACTTC,CASSQMTGSAYEQYF
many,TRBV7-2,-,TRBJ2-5,TGTGCCAGCAGCGAGAGGTACAAAGAGACCCAGTACTTC,CASSERYKETQYF
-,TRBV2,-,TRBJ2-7,TGTGCCAGCAGTGAAGCGCCGGGGGACTACGAGCAGTACTTC,CASSEAPGDYEQYF
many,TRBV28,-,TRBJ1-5,TGTGCCAGCAGTTTATGGAGGGCAGGGGAGCGCTCAGGCAATCAGCCCCAGCATTTT,CASSLWRAGERSGNQPQHF
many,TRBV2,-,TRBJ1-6,TGTGCCAGCAGTCCGAATAATTCACCCCTCCACTTT,CASSPNNSPLHF
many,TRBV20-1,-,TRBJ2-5,TGCAGTGCGGGAACAGGGTTTATGGAGACCCAGTACTTC,CSAGTGFMETQYF
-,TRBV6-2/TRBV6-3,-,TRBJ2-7,TGTGCCAGCAGCCCCTCTATCCGGTTATCCTACGAGCAGTACTTC,CASSPSIRLSYEQYF
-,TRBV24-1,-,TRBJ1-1,TGTGCCACCAGTGACCCAGGGCGAGGGGACACTGAAGCTTTCTTT,CATSDPGRGDTEAFF
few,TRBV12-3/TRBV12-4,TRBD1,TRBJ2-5,TGTGCCAGCCGGGACAGGGTTGCCGGTGGAGAGACCCAGTACTTC,CASRDRVAGGETQYF